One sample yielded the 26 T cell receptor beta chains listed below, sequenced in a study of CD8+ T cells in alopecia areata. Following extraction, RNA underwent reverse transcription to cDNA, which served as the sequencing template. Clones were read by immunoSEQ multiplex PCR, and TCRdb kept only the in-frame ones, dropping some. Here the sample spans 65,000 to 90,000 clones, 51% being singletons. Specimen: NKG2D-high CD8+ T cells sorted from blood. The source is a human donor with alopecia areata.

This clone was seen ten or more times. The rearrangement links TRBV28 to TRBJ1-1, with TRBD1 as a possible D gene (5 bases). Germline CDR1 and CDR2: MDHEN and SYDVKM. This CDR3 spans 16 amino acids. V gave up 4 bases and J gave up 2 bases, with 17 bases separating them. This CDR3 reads CASSSPGGRENTEAFF. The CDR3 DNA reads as TGTGCCAGCAGTTCCCCGGGAGGCAGGGAAAACACTGAAGCTTTCTTT.

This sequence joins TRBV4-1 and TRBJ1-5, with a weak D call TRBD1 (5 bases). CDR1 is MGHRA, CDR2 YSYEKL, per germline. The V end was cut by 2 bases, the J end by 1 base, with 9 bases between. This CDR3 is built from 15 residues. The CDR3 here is CASSQRQGSNQPQHF. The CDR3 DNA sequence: TGCGCCAGCAGCCAACGGCAGGGCAGCAATCAGCCCCAGCATTTT.

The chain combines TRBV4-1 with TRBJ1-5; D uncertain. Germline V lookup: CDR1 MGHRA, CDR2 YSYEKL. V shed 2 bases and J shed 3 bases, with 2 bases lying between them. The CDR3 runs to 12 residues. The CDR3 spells CASSQPNQPQHF. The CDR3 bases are TGCGCCAGCAGCCAACCCAATCAGCCCCAGCATTTT.

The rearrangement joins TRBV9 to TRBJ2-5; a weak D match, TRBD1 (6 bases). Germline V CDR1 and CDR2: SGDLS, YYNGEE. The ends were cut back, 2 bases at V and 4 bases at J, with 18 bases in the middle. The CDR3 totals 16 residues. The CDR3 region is CASSVRDISARETQYF. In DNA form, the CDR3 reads TGTGCCAGCAGCGTTAGGGACATCAGCGCCCGAGAGACCCAGTACTTC. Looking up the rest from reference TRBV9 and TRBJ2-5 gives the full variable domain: DSGVTQTPKHLITATGQRVTLRCSPRSGDLSVYWYQQSLDQGLQFLIQYYNGEERAKGNILERFSAQQFPDLHSELNLSSLELGDSALYFCASSVRDISARETQYFGPGTRLLVL.

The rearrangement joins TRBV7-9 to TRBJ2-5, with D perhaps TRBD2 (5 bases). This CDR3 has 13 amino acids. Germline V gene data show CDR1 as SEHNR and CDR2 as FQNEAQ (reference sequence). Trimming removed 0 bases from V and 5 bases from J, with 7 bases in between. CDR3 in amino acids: CASSLARGETQYF. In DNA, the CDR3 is TGTGCCAGCAGCTTAGCCCGAGGGGAGACCCAGTACTTC.

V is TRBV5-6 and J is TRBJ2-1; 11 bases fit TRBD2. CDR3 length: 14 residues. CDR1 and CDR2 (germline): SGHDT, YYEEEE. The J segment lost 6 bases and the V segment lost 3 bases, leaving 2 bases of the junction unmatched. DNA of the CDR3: TGTGCCAGCAGCTCCGGGACTAGCGGCAATGAGCAGTTCTTC. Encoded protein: CASSSGTSGNEQFF.

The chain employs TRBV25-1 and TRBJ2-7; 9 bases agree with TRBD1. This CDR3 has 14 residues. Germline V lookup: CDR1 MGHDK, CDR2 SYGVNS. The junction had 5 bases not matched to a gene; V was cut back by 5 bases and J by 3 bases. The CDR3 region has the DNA TGTGCCAGCAGTCGGACAGGGGATTACTACGAGCAGTACTTC. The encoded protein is CASSRTGDYYEQYF.

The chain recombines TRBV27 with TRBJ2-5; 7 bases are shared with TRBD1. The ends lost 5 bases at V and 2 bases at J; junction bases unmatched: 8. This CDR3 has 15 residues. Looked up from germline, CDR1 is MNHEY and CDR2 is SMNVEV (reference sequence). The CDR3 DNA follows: TGTGCCAGCAGTAGGGCCGGGACAGAGCAAGAGACCCAGTACTTC. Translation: CASSRAGTEQETQYF.

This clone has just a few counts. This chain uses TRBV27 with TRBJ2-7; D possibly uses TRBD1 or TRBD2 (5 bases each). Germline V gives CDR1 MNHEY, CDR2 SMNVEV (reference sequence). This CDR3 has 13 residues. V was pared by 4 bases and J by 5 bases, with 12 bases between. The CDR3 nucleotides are TGTGCCAGCAGTTACGAGGGGAGAGACGAGCAGTACTTC. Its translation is CASSYEGRDEQYF.

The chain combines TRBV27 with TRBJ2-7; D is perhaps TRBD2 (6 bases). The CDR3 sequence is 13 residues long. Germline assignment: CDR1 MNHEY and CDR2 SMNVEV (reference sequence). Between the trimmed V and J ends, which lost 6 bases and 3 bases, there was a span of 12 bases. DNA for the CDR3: TGTGCCAGCAGCAAGACAGCGGGCTACGAGCAGTACTTC. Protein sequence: CASSKTAGYEQYF.

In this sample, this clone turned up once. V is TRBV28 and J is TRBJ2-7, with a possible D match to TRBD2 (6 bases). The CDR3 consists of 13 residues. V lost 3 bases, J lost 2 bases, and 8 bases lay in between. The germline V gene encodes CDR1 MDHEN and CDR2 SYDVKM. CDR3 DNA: TGTGCCAGCAGTTTTGGGGGGACCTACGAGCAGTACTTC. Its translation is CASSFGGTYEQYF.

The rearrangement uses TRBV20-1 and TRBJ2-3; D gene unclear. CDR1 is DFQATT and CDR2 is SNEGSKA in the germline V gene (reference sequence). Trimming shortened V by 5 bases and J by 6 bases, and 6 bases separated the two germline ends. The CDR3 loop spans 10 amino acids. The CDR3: CSAPHDTQYF. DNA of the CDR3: TGCAGTGCTCCACACGATACGCAGTATTTT.

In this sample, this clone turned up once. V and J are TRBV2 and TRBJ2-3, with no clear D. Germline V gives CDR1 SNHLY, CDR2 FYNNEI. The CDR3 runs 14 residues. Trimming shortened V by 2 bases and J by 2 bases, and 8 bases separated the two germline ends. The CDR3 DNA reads TGTGCCAGCAGTGAATGGATTTCCACAGATACGCAGTATTTT. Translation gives CASSEWISTDTQYF.

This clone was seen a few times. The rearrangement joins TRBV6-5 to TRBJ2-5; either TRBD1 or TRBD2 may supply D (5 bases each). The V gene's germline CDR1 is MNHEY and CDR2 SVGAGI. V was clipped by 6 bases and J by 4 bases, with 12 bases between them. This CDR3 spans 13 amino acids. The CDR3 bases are TGTGCCAGCAGCGCGGGTGGGGGAGAGACCCAGTACTTC. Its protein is CASSAGGGETQYF.

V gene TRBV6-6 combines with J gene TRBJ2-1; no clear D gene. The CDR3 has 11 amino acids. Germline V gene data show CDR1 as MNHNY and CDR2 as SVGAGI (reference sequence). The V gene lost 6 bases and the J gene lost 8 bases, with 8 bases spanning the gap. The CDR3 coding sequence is TGTGCCAGCAGCCCACTCGATGAGCAGTTCTTC. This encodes CASSPLDEQFF.

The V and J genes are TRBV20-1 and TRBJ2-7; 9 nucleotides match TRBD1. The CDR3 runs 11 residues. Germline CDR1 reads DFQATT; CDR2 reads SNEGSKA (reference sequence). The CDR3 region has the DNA TGCAGCTCTGACAGGGGGGGCGAGCAGTACTTC. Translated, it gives CSSDRGGEQYF.

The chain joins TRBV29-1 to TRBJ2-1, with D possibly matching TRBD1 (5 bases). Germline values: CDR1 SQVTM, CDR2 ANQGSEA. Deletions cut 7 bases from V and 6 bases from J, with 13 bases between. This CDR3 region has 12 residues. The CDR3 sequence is CSAPFRGNEQFF. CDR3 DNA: TGCAGCGCTCCGTTTAGGGGCAATGAGCAGTTCTTC.

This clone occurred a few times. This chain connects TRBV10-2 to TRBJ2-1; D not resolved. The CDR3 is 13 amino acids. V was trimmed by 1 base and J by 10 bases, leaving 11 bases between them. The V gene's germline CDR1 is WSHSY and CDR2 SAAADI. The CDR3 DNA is TGCGCCAGCAGTGAGTTTAGGAGTCGGGAGCAGTTCTTC. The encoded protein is CASSEFRSREQFF.

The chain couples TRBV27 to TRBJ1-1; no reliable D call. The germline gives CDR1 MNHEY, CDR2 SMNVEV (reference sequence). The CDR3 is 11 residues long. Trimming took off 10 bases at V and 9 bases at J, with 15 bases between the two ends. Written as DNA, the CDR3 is TGTGCCACCGAAGACGGTCCCCAAGCTTTCTTT. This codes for CATEDGPQAFF.

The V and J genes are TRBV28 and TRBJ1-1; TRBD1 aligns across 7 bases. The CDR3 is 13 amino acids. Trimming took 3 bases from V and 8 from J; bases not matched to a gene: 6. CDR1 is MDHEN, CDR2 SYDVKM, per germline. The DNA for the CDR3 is TGTGCCAGCAGTTTCAGGGGGAGGCTCGAAGCTTTCTTT. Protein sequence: CASSFRGRLEAFF.

The CDR3 DNA sequence: TGCGCCAGCAGCTTGCGGGGGGTTGACACTGAAGCTTTCTTT. Protein: CASSLRGVDTEAFF. V gene TRBV5-1 combines with J gene TRBJ1-1; the D gene is possibly TRBD1 (5 bases). Germline loops: CDR1 SGHRS, CDR2 YFSETQ. CDR3 length: 14 residues. Trimming cost V 1 base and J 3 bases, with 10 bases left between them.

In DNA form, the CDR3 reads TGTGCCTGGAGGCCCAACACTGAAGCTTTCTTT. Translating it yields CAWRPNTEAFF. The chain has TRBV30 and TRBJ1-1; D unresolved. Germline V gene lookup returns CDR1 GTSNPN and CDR2 SVGIG (reference sequence). V was clipped by 3 bases and J by 2 bases, with 4 bases between them. The CDR3 length is 11 residues. The full variable domain, in which reference TRBV30 and TRBJ1-1 provide the parts outside the CDR3, is SQTIHQWPATLVQPVGSPLSLECTVEGTSNPNLYWYRQAAGRGLQLLFYSVGIGQISSEVPQNLSASRPQDRQFILSSKKLLLSDSGFYLCAWRPNTEAFFGQGTRLTVV.

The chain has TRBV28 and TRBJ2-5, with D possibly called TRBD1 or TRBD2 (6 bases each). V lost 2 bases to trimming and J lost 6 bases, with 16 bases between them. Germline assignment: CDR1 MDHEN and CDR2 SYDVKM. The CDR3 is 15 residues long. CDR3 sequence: CASSLEGGEGKTQYF. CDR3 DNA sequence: TGTGCCAGCAGTTTAGAGGGGGGCGAGGGGAAGACCCAGTACTTC.

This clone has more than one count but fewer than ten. CDR3 in amino acids: CSAPGSQGRDKDTQYF. The CDR3, as DNA: TGCAGCGCGCCCGGGTCCCAGGGGAGGGATAAAGATACGCAGTATTTT. This chain uses TRBV29-1 with TRBJ2-3; D perhaps matches TRBD2 (7 bases). This CDR3 has 16 amino acids. CDR1 is SQVTM, CDR2 ANQGSEA, per germline. With 7 bases removed from V and 5 bases from J, the gap between germline ends came to 25 bases.

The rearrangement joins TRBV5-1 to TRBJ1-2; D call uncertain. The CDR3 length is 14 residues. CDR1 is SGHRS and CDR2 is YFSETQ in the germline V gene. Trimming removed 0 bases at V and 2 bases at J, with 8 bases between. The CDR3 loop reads CASSLGLENYGYTF. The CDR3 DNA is TGCGCCAGCAGCTTGGGACTGGAGAACTATGGCTACACCTTC. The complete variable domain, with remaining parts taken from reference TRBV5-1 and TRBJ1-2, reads KAGVTQTPRYLIKTRGQQVTLSCSPISGHRSVSWYQQTPGQGLQFLFEYFSETQRNKGNFPGRFSGRQFSNSRSEMNVSTLELGDSALYLCASSLGLENYGYTFGSGTRLTVV.

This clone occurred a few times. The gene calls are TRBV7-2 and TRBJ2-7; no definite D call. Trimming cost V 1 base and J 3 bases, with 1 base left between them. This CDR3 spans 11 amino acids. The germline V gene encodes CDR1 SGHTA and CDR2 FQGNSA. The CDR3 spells CASSLDYEQYF. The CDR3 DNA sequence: TGTGCCAGCAGCTTAGACTACGAGCAGTACTTC.